This is a list of T cell receptor beta chains from one sample in a study of cytomegalovirus exposure and HLA in healthy donors. Assay used: immunoSEQ multiplex PCR; TCRdb lists only in-frame clones, some missing. The sample shows 150,000 to 200,000 clones, over 65% of them seen only once. Sample: PBMCs. All receptors come from a man in his sixties in good health and CMV-seronegative. Each CDR3 is given with its conserved first and last residue. D genes are given only for firm matches. Size is stated for part of the rows, as once, few or many counts, or as a class when the clone is expanded.

TRBV7-9	once	TRBJ2-2	TRBD2	TGTGCCAGCAGCCCCCAGACTAGCTCCGGGGAGCTGTTTTTT	CASSPQTSSGELFF
TRBV28	-	TRBJ2-7	-	TGTGCCAGCAGTCCAGGGGGGAGCTCCTACGAGCAGTACTTC	CASSPGGSSYEQYF
TRBV10-2	-	TRBJ2-6	-	TGCGCCAGCAAGCGGGAGACAGGGTCCTCTGGGGCCAACGTCCTGACTTTC	CASKRETGSSGANVLTF
TRBV18	-	TRBJ2-5	TRBD1	TGTGCCAGCTCACCCCGGACAGGGCAAGAGACCCAGTACTTC	CASSPRTGQETQYF
TRBV2	-	TRBJ1-2	TRBD1	TGTGCCAGCAAAAGAGACAGGGACTATGGCTACACCTTC	CASKRDRDYGYTF
TRBV25-1	-	TRBJ2-1	TRBD2	TGTGCCAGCAGGGCTAGCGGGCCGGCCACTGAGCAGTTCTTC	CASRASGPATEQFF
TRBV19	-	TRBJ1-4	TRBD1	TGTGCCAGTAGTGAACAGGGGGCTAATGAAAAACTGTTTTTT	CASSEQGANEKLFF
TRBV6-5	-	TRBJ2-7	TRBD1	TGTGCCAGCAGGGTCCAGGGGGTCCCCTACGAGCAGTACTTC	CASRVQGVPYEQYF
TRBV19	-	TRBJ1-1	-	TGTGCCAGTTCGAAGAGGGGGTATGACGCTGAAGCTTTCTTT	CASSKRGYDAEAFF
TRBV7-9	-	TRBJ2-5	TRBD2	TGTGCCAGCAGCCCCTTAGCGGGGGTCGGAGAGACCCAGTACTTC	CASSPLAGVGETQYF
TRBV6-1	-	TRBJ1-6	-	TGTGCCAGCACGGAGGGGACCTATAATTCACCCCTCCACTTT	CASTEGTYNSPLHF
TRBV9	-	TRBJ2-3	TRBD2	TGTGCCAGCAGCGTAGGGATAGCGGGAGACGGCACAGATACGCAGTATTTT	CASSVGIAGDGTDTQYF
TRBV6-4	-	TRBJ2-2	TRBD2	TGTGCCAGCAGTGATAACGGGACTAGCGGGAGGGGGAACACCGGGGAGCTGTTTTTT	CASSDNGTSGRGNTGELFF
TRBV6-6	-	TRBJ2-3	-	TGTGCCAGCAGTTACGGCAAAGGACTACCCACAGATACGCAGTATTTT	CASSYGKGLPTDTQYF
TRBV5-4	-	TRBJ1-2	-	TGTGCCAGCAGCCCCCCTTTGACGCGAGAAAACTACCCCTTC	CASSPPLTRENYPF
TRBV5-4	-	TRBJ2-7	TRBD1	TGTGCCAGCAGGGCAGGGGGCCTCCTCGAGCAGTACTTC	CASRAGGLLEQYF
TRBV19	-	TRBJ2-1	-	TGTGCCAGTATCTCGAGTCACAATGAGCAGTTCTTC	CASISSHNEQFF
TRBV9	-	TRBJ1-2	-	TGTGCCAGCAGCGTAGGGGGAAGCGGCTATGGCTACACCTTC	CASSVGGSGYGYTF
TRBV27	-	TRBJ1-2	TRBD1	TGTGCCAGCAGTTTATTCGGGATGGTCAGGGGGGATGGCTACACCTTC	CASSLFGMVRGDGYTF
TRBV28	-	TRBJ2-3	TRBD2	TGTGCCAGCAGTTCGGGGGGGCGGGTCACAGATACGCAGTATTTT	CASSSGGRVTDTQYF
TRBV5-1	-	TRBJ2-7	-	TGCGCCAGCAGCTTGTCTGGGAGCATCTACGAGCAGTACTTC	CASSLSGSIYEQYF
TRBV4-1	once	TRBJ2-3	-	TGCGCCAGCAGCCAGACAGGAAGCACAGATACGCAGTATTTT	CASSQTGSTDTQYF
TRBV6-6	-	TRBJ2-7	TRBD2	TGTGCCAGCAGTGGGGGGGGTCGCGAGCAGTACTTC	CASSGGGREQYF
TRBV10-3	-	TRBJ1-3	-	TGTGCCATCAGTGATCAACAGGGCGGTGGAAACACCATATATTTT	CAISDQQGGGNTIYF
TRBV7-8	-	TRBJ2-2	TRBD1	TGTGCCAGCAGCCCTAGGGACAGGGCCGGAATCGGGGAGCTGTTTTTT	CASSPRDRAGIGELFF
TRBV9	-	TRBJ1-5	-	TGTGCCAGCAGCGTAGTTTCACGTCGTGGGGGCCTCGGGCCCCAGCATTTT	CASSVVSRRGGLGPQHF
TRBV6-6	few	TRBJ2-2	-	TGTGCCAGCAGTTCTAAGAACACCGGGGAGCTGTTTTTT	CASSSKNTGELFF
TRBV9	-	TRBJ2-7	TRBD1	TGTGCCAGCAGCACCGGGACAGGGGATGAGCAGTACTTC	CASSTGTGDEQYF
TRBV10-3	few	TRBJ2-1	-	TGTGCCATCAGTGTAACACCTCAGAACAATGAGCAGTTCTTC	CAISVTPQNNEQFF
TRBV2	-	TRBJ1-2	-	TGTGCCAGCAGTGAAGACGGGGGGTTCTATGGCTACACCTTC	CASSEDGGFYGYTF
TRBV9	few	TRBJ1-2	TRBD1	TGTGCCAGCAGCACTCCGGGACAGGGGAAACTTATAAACTATGGCTACACCTTC	CASSTPGQGKLINYGYTF
TRBV20-1	-	TRBJ1-1	TRBD1	TGCAGTGCTCCGGGACAGGCGAAAGCTTTCTTT	CSAPGQAKAFF
TRBV6-1	once	TRBJ1-2	-	TGTGCCAGCAGTGTACTTTATGGCTACACCTTC	CASSVLYGYTF
TRBV6-1	few	TRBJ2-1	-	TGTGCCAGCAGTGAAGCGCTTCAGGGGAATGAGCAGTTCTTC	CASSEALQGNEQFF
TRBV6-1	once	TRBJ2-1	TRBD1	TGTGCCAGCAGTGCCGCCTCGTCAGGGGGCAGGCAGTTCTTC	CASSAASSGGRQFF
TRBV27	once	TRBJ1-1	-	TGTGCCAGCAGTTTACAGAGGAGAGGCACTGAAGCTTTCTTT	CASSLQRRGTEAFF
TRBV5-6	once	TRBJ1-2	TRBD1	TGTGCCAGCACCGAGGGACAGGTCTTCGGCTACACCTTC	CASTEGQVFGYTF
TRBV4-2	-	TRBJ2-7	TRBD2	TGTGCCAGCAGCCCTGAGGAGGTCAGCGGGGTTTCCTACGAGCAGTACTTC	CASSPEEVSGVSYEQYF
TRBV2	-	TRBJ1-2	-	TGTGCCAGCAGTTCAGGGGTCGGCTATGGCTACACCTTC	CASSSGVGYGYTF
TRBV30	-	TRBJ1-2	-	TGTGCCTGGACGGTCAACTATGGCTACACCTTC	CAWTVNYGYTF
TRBV4-2	-	TRBJ2-2	-	TGTGCCAGCAGCCAAGTGATGGGGGGATCCGGGGAGCTGTTTTTT	CASSQVMGGSGELFF
TRBV9	-	TRBJ2-3	-	TGTGCCAGCAGCGTAGGGGGGGACCTGGTGATGGATACGCAGTATTTT	CASSVGGDLVMDTQYF
TRBV29-1	-	TRBJ1-2	-	TGCAGCGTTGAACATTACGAGAAGAACTATGGCTACACCTTC	CSVEHYEKNYGYTF
TRBV6-1	-	TRBJ1-1	-	TGTGCCAGCAGTGAAAAGAGGATAGGGGCGAACACTGAAGCTTTCTTT	CASSEKRIGANTEAFF
TRBV10-3	-	TRBJ1-1	TRBD1	TGTGCCGCGGGGGCTAGGACAGGGGGCTTGGCTTTCTTT	CAAGARTGGLAFF
TRBV9	-	TRBJ2-1	TRBD2	TGTGCCAGCAGCGTAGTGCCTAGCGGGAGAAGTAGCAATGAGCAGTTCTTC	CASSVVPSGRSSNEQFF
TRBV5-1	few	TRBJ1-1	TRBD1	TGCGCCAGCAGCTTATCAGGGGGCCAGATCAGGCCTGAAGCTTTCTTT	CASSLSGGQIRPEAFF
TRBV4-1	many	TRBJ1-1	-	TGCGCCAGCAGCCCCGGACAGCAGGAAGCTTTCTTT	CASSPGQQEAFF
TRBV9	-	TRBJ1-5	-	TGTGCCAGCAGCGTAGGCGGCAACAATCAGCCCCAGCATTTT	CASSVGGNNQPQHF
TRBV2	-	TRBJ2-6	-	TGTGCCAGCAGTGAGGGACGACAGGCTTACTCTGGGGCCAACGTCCTGACTTTC	CASSEGRQAYSGANVLTF
TRBV7-6	-	TRBJ2-2	-	TGTGCCAGCAGCTCGGGGGGCGCAGGGGCCGGGGAGCTGTTTTTT	CASSSGGAGAGELFF